Each of the 14 T cell receptor beta chains below was sequenced from the same sample in a study of blood T cell repertoires in COVID-19. Produced via immunoSEQ multiplex PCR; TCRdb's table is partial and in-frame only. The sample lists about 140,000 clones; roughly 81% were seen once. Sequencing used PBMCs or T cells enriched from blood (not recorded which). The receptors originated from a woman aged 45-60 years with acute COVID-19.

The table lists this clone with many counts. The rearrangement joins TRBV6-1 to TRBJ2-1; 8 nucleotides agree with TRBD2. Germline values: CDR1 MNHNS, CDR2 SASEGT. V dropped 1 base and J dropped 6; count of bases not matched to a gene: 5. This CDR3 has 15 residues. The CDR3 coding sequence is TGTGCCAGCAGTGAAGGGGGCAGCGGGAGCAATGAGCAGTTCTTC. Amino acid sequence: CASSEGGSGSNEQFF.

The V and J genes are TRBV11-2 and TRBJ2-2, with D hard to call. There are 17 residues in the CDR3. CDR1 is SGHAT, CDR2 FQNNGV, per germline. The V gene lost 1 base and the J gene lost 0 bases, with 12 bases spanning the gap. CDR3 in amino acids: CASSLVGGSANTGELFF. The CDR3 nucleotides are TGTGCCAGCAGCTTAGTTGGCGGCTCCGCGAACACCGGGGAGCTGTTTTTT.

This chain connects TRBV9 to TRBJ2-1; the match to TRBD2 covers 8 bases. Germline CDR1 is SGDLS and CDR2 is YYNGEE. The CDR3 sequence is 15 residues long. Losses at the gene ends were 4 bases for V and 5 bases for J; bases not matched to a gene: 8. CDR3 protein: CASSKASGLHNEQFF. CDR3 nucleotide sequence: TGTGCCAGCAGCAAGGCTAGCGGGTTACACAATGAGCAGTTCTTC.

The gene calls are TRBV5-1 and TRBJ2-1, with 9 bases aligning to TRBD2. V lost 4 bases and J lost 6; bases outside the gene matches: 5. CDR3 length equals 14 residues. Per germline, CDR1 SGHRS and CDR2 YFSETQ. This CDR3 is CASSGGLAVNEQFF. The CDR3 nucleotides read TGCGCCAGCAGCGGGGGACTAGCCGTCAATGAGCAGTTCTTC. The full variable domain, its missing parts supplied by reference TRBV5-1 and TRBJ2-1, is KAGVTQTPRYLIKTRGQQVTLSCSPISGHRSVSWYQQTPGQGLQFLFEYFSETQRNKGNFPGRFSGRQFSNSRSEMNVSTLELGDSALYLCASSGGLAVNEQFFGPGTRLTVL.

V gene TRBV29-1 combines with J gene TRBJ1-4, with 7 bases matching TRBD1. V lost 6 bases to trimming and J lost 6 bases; unmatched junction nucleotides: 10. Germline-derived CDR1 and CDR2 are SQVTM and ANQGSEA. The CDR3 contains 14 residues. This CDR3 reads CSVQGTALHEKLFF. DNA of the CDR3: TGCAGCGTCCAGGGGACAGCGCTTCATGAAAAACTGTTTTTT.

This clone was seen more than once but under ten times. The V call is TRBV19, the J call TRBJ2-7, with a tentative D call TRBD1 (5 bases). V lost 0 bases, J lost 0 bases, and 9 bases lay in between. The CDR3 covers 15 residues. In germline, CDR1 is LNHDA, CDR2 SQIVND (reference sequence). CDR3 DNA: TGTGCCAGTAGTATAGATCTGGGGCTCTCCTACGAGCAGTACTTC. It translates to CASSIDLGLSYEQYF.

J is TRBJ1-5 and V is TRBV7-3; maybe TRBD1 (5 bases). The CDR3 contains 14 residues. With 5 bases removed from V and 3 bases from J, the gap between germline ends came to 11 bases. The germline V gene encodes CDR1 SGHTA and CDR2 FQGTGA. The CDR3 loop is CASSPGGPNQPQHF. As DNA, the CDR3 is TGTGCCAGCAGCCCGGGGGGTCCCAATCAGCCCCAGCATTTT.

The chain carries TRBV11-3 and TRBJ2-2; 8 bases are a match to TRBD2. Germline trimming cut 5 bases from V and 4 bases from J; bases unmatched to any gene: 6. Germline V gives CDR1 SGHNT, CDR2 YENEEA. The CDR3 spans 15 residues. Here the CDR3 DNA reads TGTGCCAGCAGCCGAACCGGGACTAGCACCGGGGAGCTGTTTTTT. Protein sequence: CASSRTGTSTGELFF.

This chain joins TRBV6-5 and TRBJ2-7; the D is unclear. The germline gives CDR1 MNHEY, CDR2 SVGAGI. The CDR3 consists of 13 residues. Trimming shortened V by 5 bases and J by 0 bases, and 8 bases separated the two germline ends. Here the CDR3 DNA reads TGTGCCAGCAGTCCCAGTCACTCCTACGAGCAGTACTTC. The encoded protein is CASSPSHSYEQYF.

The rearrangement uses TRBV7-2 and TRBJ1-1; D gene unclear. V gave up 5 bases and J gave up 4 bases, with 17 bases separating them. This CDR3 has 15 amino acids. The germline V gene has CDR1 SGHTA and CDR2 FQGNSA. The CDR3 loop reads CASSPRARGFTEAFF. The CDR3 region has the DNA TGTGCCAGCAGCCCCCGGGCGCGGGGTTTCACTGAAGCTTTCTTT.

This clone was detected only once. This chain joins TRBV5-5 and TRBJ2-1; TRBD2 matches at 8 bases. The CDR3 runs 15 residues. Germline lookup yields CDR1 SGHKS and CDR2 YYEKEE (reference sequence). J gave up 7 bases and V 1 base, and 7 bases lay outside the gene matches. CDR3 coding DNA: TGTGCCAGCAGCTTGCCGAGCGGGAGTGTGAATGAGCAGTTCTTC. It encodes CASSLPSGSVNEQFF.

This clone was counted once. This chain connects TRBV5-1 to TRBJ2-2; 11 bases align to TRBD2. Unmatched junction bases numbered 9, after V lost 1 base and J lost 4 bases. Germline loops: CDR1 SGHRS, CDR2 YFSETQ. The length of the CDR3 is 18 residues. The CDR3 nucleotides are TGCGCCAGCAGCTTGAGGCTAGCGGGAGGCGGGACCACCGGGGAGCTGTTTTTT. Translated: CASSLRLAGGGTTGELFF.

The genes are TRBV9 and TRBJ2-3; D is unclear. This CDR3 region has 15 residues. Trimming took 0 bases from V and 4 from J, leaving 12 bases between them. Germline-derived CDR1 and CDR2 are SGDLS and YYNGEE. CDR3 amino acids: CASSVDSTVADTQYF. DNA of the CDR3: TGTGCCAGCAGCGTAGACTCCACCGTAGCAGATACGCAGTATTTT.

V gene TRBV5-1 combines with J gene TRBJ2-1, with 8 bases aligning to TRBD2. The CDR3 has 14 amino acids. The J segment lost 10 bases and the V segment lost 5 bases, leaving 11 bases of the junction unmatched. Germline CDR1 and CDR2: SGHRS and YFSETQ. For the CDR3, the DNA is TGCGCCAGCAGGTCCGGGACTAGTTCTCGGGAGCAGTTCTTC. Translated, it gives CASRSGTSSREQFF.